This T cell receptor beta chain is from a study of molecular identifiers for immune sequencing clone quantification. This clonotype was picked up many times. TCRdb re-analysed the PCR reads in MiXCR, keeping a single row per CDR3 protein. The data hold roughly 50,000 distinct CDR3 sequences, with 20% to 25% observed a single time. Source material: naive CD8+ T cells from blood, with Jurkat cell RNA spiked in. The subset is: FACS-sorted CD8+CD4-CCR7+CD45RA+ naive T cells. The sequence derives from a human donor in good health. Some libraries in this study had Jurkat cell RNA spiked in.

In DNA, the CDR3 is TGTGCCAGCAGTCCCGACATGGTCCCCCACACTGAAGCTTTCTTT. Its translation is CASSPDMVPHTEAFF. The chain has TRBV6-2 or TRBV6-3 and TRBJ1-1, with D hard to call. In germline, CDR1 is MNHEY, CDR2 SVGEGT. This CDR3 region has 15 residues. Trimming stripped 5 bases from V and 3 bases from J, with 16 bases between.